The rows below give T cell receptor beta chains drawn from one sample of a study of blood T cell repertoires in COVID-19. The table came from immunoSEQ multiplex PCR; TCRdb's copy has only in-frame clones and leaves some out. The data contain about 250,000 clones, roughly 83% of them singletons. Input material: peripheral blood. Source of these receptors: a woman older than 75 with COVID-19, enrolled during active disease. CDR3s include the opening cysteine and the closing phenylalanine or tryptophan. Fields, in order: J gene, V gene, D gene, clone size, CDR3 DNA, CDR3 protein. The D gene is left open where the match is weak. Size tells how often a clone was seen (once, few, many) or the class of an expanded clone, and some rows leave it out.

j_call: TRBJ2-4; v_call: TRBV29-1; d_call: -; clone_size: once; cdr3_nt: TGCAGCGGCGGTGACAAAAACATTCAGTACTTC; cdr3_aa: CSGGDKNIQYF
j_call: TRBJ1-4; v_call: TRBV5-1; d_call: TRBD1; clone_size: -; cdr3_nt: TGCGCCAGCAGCTCGCGGACAGGGGGCGGGGAAAAACTGTTTTTT; cdr3_aa: CASSSRTGGGEKLFF
j_call: TRBJ2-5; v_call: TRBV28; d_call: -; clone_size: once; cdr3_nt: TGTGCCAGCAGTCATAGTTACCAAGAGACCCAGTACTTC; cdr3_aa: CASSHSYQETQYF
j_call: TRBJ1-5; v_call: TRBV12-3/TRBV12-4; d_call: -; clone_size: -; cdr3_nt: TGTGCCAGCAGGTTGGGAGGGCAGCCCCAGCATTTT; cdr3_aa: CASRLGGQPQHF
j_call: TRBJ1-3; v_call: TRBV3-1/TRBV3-2; d_call: TRBD1; clone_size: -; cdr3_nt: TGTGCCAGCAGCGCCCGGGACAGGGGTAACACCATATATTTT; cdr3_aa: CASSARDRGNTIYF
j_call: TRBJ1-5; v_call: TRBV7-9; d_call: -; clone_size: many; cdr3_nt: TGTGCCAGCAGCTTAAGGGGATCGGATAGCAATCAGCCCCAGCATTTT; cdr3_aa: CASSLRGSDSNQPQHF
j_call: TRBJ1-2; v_call: TRBV30; d_call: -; clone_size: -; cdr3_nt: TGTGCCTGGAGTGCGGGGGGCTCCTATGGCTACACCTTC; cdr3_aa: CAWSAGGSYGYTF
j_call: TRBJ1-1; v_call: TRBV3-1/TRBV3-2; d_call: -; clone_size: once; cdr3_nt: TGTGCCAGCAGCCAAGATCAGCGAGTGAACACTGAAGCTTTCTTT; cdr3_aa: CASSQDQRVNTEAFF
j_call: TRBJ2-6; v_call: TRBV28; d_call: -; clone_size: -; cdr3_nt: TGTGCCAGCAATCCAGGCCCCTCTGGGGCCAACGTCCTGACTTTC; cdr3_aa: CASNPGPSGANVLTF
j_call: TRBJ1-1; v_call: TRBV29-1; d_call: TRBD1; clone_size: few; cdr3_nt: TGCAGCGTTACAGGGGACCACACTGAAGCTTTCTTT; cdr3_aa: CSVTGDHTEAFF
j_call: TRBJ1-4; v_call: TRBV7-9; d_call: -; clone_size: -; cdr3_nt: TGTGCCAGCAGCTCCCAGGGGCCCTACGGAAAACTGTTTTTT; cdr3_aa: CASSSQGPYGKLFF
j_call: TRBJ1-5; v_call: TRBV3-1/TRBV3-2; d_call: TRBD1; clone_size: -; cdr3_nt: TGTGCCAGCAGCCAAGATGGCAGGGGGAATCAGCCCCAGCATTTT; cdr3_aa: CASSQDGRGNQPQHF
j_call: TRBJ2-5; v_call: TRBV2; d_call: TRBD1; clone_size: once; cdr3_nt: TGTGCCGGATCGAGGGGACAGGGTGCGGAGACCCAGTACTTC; cdr3_aa: CAGSRGQGAETQYF
j_call: TRBJ2-2; v_call: TRBV9; d_call: TRBD2; clone_size: -; cdr3_nt: TGTGCCAGCAGCGCAGGGACTAGCTGGAACACCGGGGAGCTGTTTTTT; cdr3_aa: CASSAGTSWNTGELFF
j_call: TRBJ2-7; v_call: TRBV27; d_call: TRBD1; clone_size: -; cdr3_nt: TGTGCCAGCAGCCGACAGGGAGAAAAGTCCTACGAGCAGTACTTC; cdr3_aa: CASSRQGEKSYEQYF
j_call: TRBJ2-6; v_call: TRBV18; d_call: -; clone_size: -; cdr3_nt: TGTGCCAGCTCCCAAGACAGCTCTGGGGCCAACGTCCTGACTTTC; cdr3_aa: CASSQDSSGANVLTF
j_call: TRBJ1-5; v_call: TRBV27; d_call: TRBD1; clone_size: -; cdr3_nt: TGTGCCAGCAGTCCCTGGACAGGGGGGGGCAATCAGCCCCAGCATTTT; cdr3_aa: CASSPWTGGGNQPQHF
j_call: TRBJ1-1; v_call: TRBV19; d_call: TRBD1; clone_size: -; cdr3_nt: TGTGCCAGTAGTATAGTTGGGACAGGGAACACTGAAGCTTTCTTT; cdr3_aa: CASSIVGTGNTEAFF
j_call: TRBJ2-2; v_call: TRBV5-4; d_call: TRBD2; clone_size: -; cdr3_nt: TGTGCCAGCAGCTTGGACTCGGCTAGCGGGGAGGCCGGGGAGCTGTTTTTT; cdr3_aa: CASSLDSASGEAGELFF
j_call: TRBJ1-5; v_call: TRBV6-1; d_call: -; clone_size: -; cdr3_nt: TGTGCCAGCAGTGAAGAACAGGGTCAGCCCCAGCATTTT; cdr3_aa: CASSEEQGQPQHF
j_call: TRBJ1-3; v_call: TRBV2; d_call: TRBD1; clone_size: -; cdr3_nt: TGTGCCAGCGGACAGGGTTTAGCTGGAAACACCATATATTTT; cdr3_aa: CASGQGLAGNTIYF
j_call: TRBJ1-2; v_call: TRBV11-2; d_call: TRBD1; clone_size: -; cdr3_nt: TGTGCCAGCAGCCCCCCCGGGGGACAGGTCTATGGCTACACCTTC; cdr3_aa: CASSPPGGQVYGYTF
j_call: TRBJ2-3; v_call: TRBV5-1; d_call: -; clone_size: -; cdr3_nt: TGCGCCAGCAGCTTGACGCAGGGCTCGCATACGCAGTATTTT; cdr3_aa: CASSLTQGSHTQYF
j_call: TRBJ1-2; v_call: TRBV7-2; d_call: -; clone_size: -; cdr3_nt: TGTGCCAGCAGCCCGCCCTTAGGGGCGCAGGGCTACACCTTC; cdr3_aa: CASSPPLGAQGYTF
j_call: TRBJ1-2; v_call: TRBV7-2; d_call: TRBD1; clone_size: few; cdr3_nt: TGTGCCAGCAGCTTAGGGACAGGGGTTTATGGCTACACCTTC; cdr3_aa: CASSLGTGVYGYTF
j_call: TRBJ1-2; v_call: TRBV5-1; d_call: TRBD1; clone_size: -; cdr3_nt: TGCGCCAGCAGCTTGGGACAGGGGTTCGAAGGCTACACCTTC; cdr3_aa: CASSLGQGFEGYTF
j_call: TRBJ1-4; v_call: TRBV10-2; d_call: -; clone_size: -; cdr3_nt: TGCGCCAGCATCGGGCAGGGGAATGAAAAACTGTTTTTT; cdr3_aa: CASIGQGNEKLFF
j_call: TRBJ2-1; v_call: TRBV4-3; d_call: -; clone_size: few; cdr3_nt: TGCGCCAGCAGCCCCACTTTACTAGGCTCCTACAATGAGCAGTTCTTC; cdr3_aa: CASSPTLLGSYNEQFF
j_call: TRBJ2-7; v_call: TRBV6-5; d_call: -; clone_size: -; cdr3_nt: TGTGCCAGCAGTTACGGCAGATTTTACGAGCAGTACTTC; cdr3_aa: CASSYGRFYEQYF
j_call: TRBJ1-2; v_call: TRBV6-6; d_call: -; clone_size: once; cdr3_nt: TGTGCCAGCAGTCCCCGTTCCCCGACAGGCGGTGGAAACTATGGCTACACCTTC; cdr3_aa: CASSPRSPTGGGNYGYTF
j_call: TRBJ2-1; v_call: TRBV30; d_call: -; clone_size: -; cdr3_nt: TGTGCCTGGAGGGCAGGGTCTTACAATGAGCAGTTCTTC; cdr3_aa: CAWRAGSYNEQFF
j_call: TRBJ1-1; v_call: TRBV28; d_call: -; clone_size: -; cdr3_nt: TGTGCCACTAGCGGGAACACTGAAGCTTTCTTT; cdr3_aa: CATSGNTEAFF
j_call: TRBJ1-1; v_call: TRBV9; d_call: -; clone_size: -; cdr3_nt: TGTGCCAGCAGCGTAGCCCTAGGCCCTGAAGCTTTCTTT; cdr3_aa: CASSVALGPEAFF
j_call: TRBJ2-5; v_call: TRBV28; d_call: TRBD2; clone_size: -; cdr3_nt: TGTGCCAGCAGTCCGGGGATAGCGGGACAAGAGACCCAGTACTTC; cdr3_aa: CASSPGIAGQETQYF
j_call: TRBJ1-1; v_call: TRBV28; d_call: -; clone_size: -; cdr3_nt: TGTGCCAGCAGTTTGAGTACCTTTAACACTGAAGCTTTCTTT; cdr3_aa: CASSLSTFNTEAFF
j_call: TRBJ1-4; v_call: TRBV4-1; d_call: TRBD1; clone_size: -; cdr3_nt: TGCGCCAGCAGCCTCATGGGACAGGGGACTAATGAAAAACTGTTTTTT; cdr3_aa: CASSLMGQGTNEKLFF
j_call: TRBJ2-2; v_call: TRBV5-4; d_call: TRBD2; clone_size: -; cdr3_nt: TGTGCCAGCAGCTTGGGTACTAGCGGGGGTCGCACCGGGGAGCTGTTTTTT; cdr3_aa: CASSLGTSGGRTGELFF
j_call: TRBJ2-6; v_call: TRBV5-1; d_call: -; clone_size: -; cdr3_nt: TGCGCCAGCAGCTGGGGAACAGGGATCGCCTCCTCTGGGGCCAACGTCCTGACTTTC; cdr3_aa: CASSWGTGIASSGANVLTF
j_call: TRBJ1-1; v_call: TRBV7-8; d_call: TRBD1; clone_size: -; cdr3_nt: TGTGCCAGCAGCTTAGGGAGGACAGGACCAAACACTGAAGCTTTCTTT; cdr3_aa: CASSLGRTGPNTEAFF
j_call: TRBJ1-5; v_call: TRBV19; d_call: -; clone_size: -; cdr3_nt: TGTGCCAGTAGTATTGGGGTTGAGGGTCAGCCCCAGCATTTT; cdr3_aa: CASSIGVEGQPQHF
j_call: TRBJ1-1; v_call: TRBV5-8; d_call: -; clone_size: -; cdr3_nt: TGTGCCAGCAGCTTGTCTCTCACTGAAGCTTTCTTT; cdr3_aa: CASSLSLTEAFF
j_call: TRBJ1-6; v_call: TRBV18; d_call: TRBD1; clone_size: few; cdr3_nt: TGTGCCAGCTCACCACAGCGCCAGGGGGATAATTCACCCCTCCACTTT; cdr3_aa: CASSPQRQGDNSPLHF
j_call: TRBJ1-4; v_call: TRBV7-2; d_call: -; clone_size: -; cdr3_nt: TGTGCCAGCAGCTTAGCTTTCGGTGAAAAACTGTTTTTT; cdr3_aa: CASSLAFGEKLFF
j_call: TRBJ1-4; v_call: TRBV3-1/TRBV3-2; d_call: -; clone_size: -; cdr3_nt: TGTGCCAGCAGCCAAGATTGCCAGGCCTCTAATGAAAAACTGTTTTTT; cdr3_aa: CASSQDCQASNEKLFF
j_call: TRBJ2-7; v_call: TRBV28; d_call: -; clone_size: -; cdr3_nt: TGTGCCAGCAGTTCCCCGGGGAGATCCTACGAGCAGTACTTC; cdr3_aa: CASSSPGRSYEQYF
j_call: TRBJ2-3; v_call: TRBV7-9; d_call: -; clone_size: -; cdr3_nt: TGTGCCAGCAGTTCTAGTGAACGTGCGTCAGATACGCAGTATTTT; cdr3_aa: CASSSSERASDTQYF